This TCR beta chain was observed in a study of control samples from healthy donors and cancer patients. The method was immunoSEQ multiplex PCR; TCRdb's version includes in-frame clones alone and lacks a portion of them. The sample shows about 150,000 clones, around nine tenths of them seen only once. Germline assignment: CDR1 SNHLY and CDR2 FYNNEI. V lost 7 bases to trimming and J lost 2 bases, with 17 bases between them. The CDR3 loop spans 15 amino acids. V and J are TRBV2 and TRBJ2-5; the D gene is possibly TRBD1 (5 bases). The sequence was obtained from a man between 18 and 29 years old in good health. Material: blood. CDR3: CASTKNYAGQETQYF. The CDR3 DNA is TGTGCCAGCACCAAAAATTATGCAGGGCAAGAGACCCAGTACTTC. The whole variable domain, remainder taken from reference TRBV2 and TRBJ2-5, is EPEVTQTPSHQVTQMGQEVILRCVPISNHLYFYWYRQILGQKVEFLVSFYNNEISEKSEIFDDQFSVERPDGSNFTLKIRSTKLEDSAMYFCASTKNYAGQETQYFGPGTRLLVL.